The entry below describes one T cell receptor (beta chain). This specimen comes from a study of Ad26.COV2.S vaccination and SARS-CoV-2 variants. Study in general: In the study, Ad26.COV2.S was injected intramuscularly once, or twice 56 days apart.

Clones were read by immunoSEQ multiplex PCR, and TCRdb kept only the in-frame ones, dropping some. The sample includes 350,000 to 450,000 clones, roughly 85% of them seen just once. Treatment given: roughly 18 received Ad26.COV2.S at low or high dose, single or two shots; roughly five received placebo; per-sample allocation not given. It was on day 63 after the first vaccine or placebo injection that samples were taken. CDR3 length: 12 residues. With 1 base removed from V and 5 bases from J, the gap between germline ends came to 5 bases. Germline V gives CDR1 LGHDT, CDR2 YNNKEL (reference sequence). The chain carries TRBV3-1 (or the pseudogene TRBV3-2) and TRBJ1-1; D call uncertain. The receptor comes from a person aged 18-65 years who received the Ad26.COV2.S COVID-19 vaccine or a placebo. The sequencing here drew on peripheral blood, taken in a trial of Ad26.COV2.S vaccine versus placebo. The CDR3 sequence is CASSQVDTEAFF. CDR3 in DNA: TGTGCCAGCAGCCAAGTAGATACTGAAGCTTTCTTT.